The entry below gives a single T cell receptor (beta chain) sequence along with its context. This record comes from a study of OX40 agonist ivuxolimab in advanced cancers. Overall study: Treatment of patients was with ivuxolimab, an agonistic anti-OX40 (CD134) antibody.

This CDR3 has 14 amino acids. The V gene lost 0 bases and the J gene lost 4 bases, with 10 bases spanning the gap. Germline lookup yields CDR1 SGHNT and CDR2 YYREEE (reference sequence). Sequenced by immunoSEQ multiplex PCR; TCRdb stores in-frame clones only, minus some. The sample records 69,000 or so clones, more than 75% being singletons. This specimen consisted of CD4+ or CD8+ T cells sorted from blood, obtained in a trial of the OX40 agonist ivuxolimab. The chain recombines TRBV5-4 with TRBJ1-2, with D unclear. The clonotype originates from an adult with an advanced solid tumor such as melanoma, head and neck, liver or kidney cancer. The CDR3 loop is CASSLGGKGYGYTF. DNA of the CDR3: TGTGCCAGCAGCTTGGGAGGAAAAGGCTATGGCTACACCTTC. Full variable domain (outside the CDR3, taken from reference TRBV5-4 and TRBJ1-2): ETGVTQSPTHLIKTRGQQVTLRCSSQSGHNTVSWYQQALGQGPQFIFQYYREEENGRGNFPPRFSGLQFPNYSSELNVNALELDDSALYLCASSLGGKGYGYTFGSGTRLTVV.